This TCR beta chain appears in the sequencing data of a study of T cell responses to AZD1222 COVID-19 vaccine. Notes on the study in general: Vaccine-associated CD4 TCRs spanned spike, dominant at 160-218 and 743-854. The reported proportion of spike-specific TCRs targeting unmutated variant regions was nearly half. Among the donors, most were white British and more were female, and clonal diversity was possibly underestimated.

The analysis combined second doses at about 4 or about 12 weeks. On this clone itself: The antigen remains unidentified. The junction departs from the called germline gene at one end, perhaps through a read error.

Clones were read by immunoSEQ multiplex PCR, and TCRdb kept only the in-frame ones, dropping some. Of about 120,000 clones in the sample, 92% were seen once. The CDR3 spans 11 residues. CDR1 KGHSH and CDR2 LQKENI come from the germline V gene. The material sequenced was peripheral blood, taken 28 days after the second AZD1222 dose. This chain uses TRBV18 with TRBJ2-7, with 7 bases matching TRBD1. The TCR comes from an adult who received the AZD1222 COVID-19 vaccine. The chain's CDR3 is CASSPGQTMNF. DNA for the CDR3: TGTGCCAGCTCACCGGGACAGACAATGAACTTC.